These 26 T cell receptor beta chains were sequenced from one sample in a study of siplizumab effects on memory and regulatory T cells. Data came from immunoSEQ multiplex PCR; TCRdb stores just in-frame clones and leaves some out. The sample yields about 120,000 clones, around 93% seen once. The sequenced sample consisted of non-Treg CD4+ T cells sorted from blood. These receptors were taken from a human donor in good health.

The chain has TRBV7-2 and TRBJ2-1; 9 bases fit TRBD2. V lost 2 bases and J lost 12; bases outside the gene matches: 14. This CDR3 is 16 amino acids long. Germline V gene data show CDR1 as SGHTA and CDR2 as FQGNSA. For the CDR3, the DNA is TGTGCCAGCAGCTTATTAGGTAGCGGGGGCCTTGGCCTGCAGTTCTTC. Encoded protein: CASSLLGSGGLGLQFF.

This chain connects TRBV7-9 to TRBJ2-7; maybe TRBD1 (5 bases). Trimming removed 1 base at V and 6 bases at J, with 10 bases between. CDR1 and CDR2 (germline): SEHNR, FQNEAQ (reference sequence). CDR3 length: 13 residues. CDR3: CASSLGTNGEQYF. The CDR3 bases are TGTGCCAGCAGCTTAGGGACAAATGGCGAGCAGTACTTC.

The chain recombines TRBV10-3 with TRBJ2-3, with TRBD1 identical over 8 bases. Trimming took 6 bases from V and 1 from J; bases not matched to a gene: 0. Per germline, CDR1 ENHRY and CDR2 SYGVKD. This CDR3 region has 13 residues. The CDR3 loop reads CAIRDRGTDTQYF. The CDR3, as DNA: TGTGCCATCAGGGACAGGGGCACAGATACGCAGTATTTT.

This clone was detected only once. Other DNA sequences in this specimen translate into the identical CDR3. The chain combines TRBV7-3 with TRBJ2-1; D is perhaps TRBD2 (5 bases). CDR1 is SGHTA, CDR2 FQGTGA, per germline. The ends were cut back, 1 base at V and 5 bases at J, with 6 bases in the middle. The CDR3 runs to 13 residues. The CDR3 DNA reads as TGTGCCAGCAGCTTAATGAGGGACAATGAGCAGTTCTTC. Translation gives CASSLMRDNEQFF.

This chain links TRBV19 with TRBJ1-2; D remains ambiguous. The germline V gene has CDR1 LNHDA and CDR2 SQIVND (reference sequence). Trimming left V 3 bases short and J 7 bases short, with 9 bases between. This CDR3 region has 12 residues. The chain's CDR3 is CASSMGGVGYTF. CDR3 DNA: TGTGCCAGTAGTATGGGAGGTGTTGGCTACACCTTC. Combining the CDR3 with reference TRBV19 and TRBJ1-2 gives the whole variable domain DGGITQSPKYLFRKEGQNVTLSCEQNLNHDAMYWYRQDPGQGLRLIYYSQIVNDFQKGDIAEGYSVSREKKESFPLTVTSAQKNPTAFYLCASSMGGVGYTFGSGTRLTVV.

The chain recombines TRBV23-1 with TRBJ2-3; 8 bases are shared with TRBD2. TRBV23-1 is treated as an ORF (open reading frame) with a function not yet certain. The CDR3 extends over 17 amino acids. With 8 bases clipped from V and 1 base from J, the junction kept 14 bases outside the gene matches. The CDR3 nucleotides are TGCGCCAGCTGTCTGCCGGGGGGGGGCCCAGGCACAGATACGCAGTATTTT. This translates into CASCLPGGGPGTDTQYF.

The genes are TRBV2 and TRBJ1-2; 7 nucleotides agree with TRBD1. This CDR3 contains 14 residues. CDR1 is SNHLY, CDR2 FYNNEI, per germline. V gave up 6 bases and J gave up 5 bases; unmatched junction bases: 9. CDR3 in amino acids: CASSIQGIQYGYTF. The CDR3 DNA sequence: TGTGCCAGCAGCATACAGGGGATTCAGTATGGCTACACCTTC. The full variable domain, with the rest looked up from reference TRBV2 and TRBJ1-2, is EPEVTQTPSHQVTQMGQEVILRCVPISNHLYFYWYRQILGQKVEFLVSFYNNEISEKSEIFDDQFSVERPDGSNFTLKIRSTKLEDSAMYFCASSIQGIQYGYTFGSGTRLTVV.

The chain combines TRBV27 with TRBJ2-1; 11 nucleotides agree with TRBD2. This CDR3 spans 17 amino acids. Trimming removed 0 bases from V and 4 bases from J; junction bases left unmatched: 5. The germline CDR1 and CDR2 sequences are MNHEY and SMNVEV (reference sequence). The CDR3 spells CASSLSGSGGAYNEQFF. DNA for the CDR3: TGTGCCAGCAGTTTATCGGGTAGCGGGGGGGCGTACAATGAGCAGTTCTTC.

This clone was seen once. The CDR3 here is CASSVSRWAPDTQYF. In DNA, the CDR3 is TGTGCCAGCAGTGTCAGCCGATGGGCACCTGATACGCAGTATTTT. The V and J genes are TRBV6-1 and TRBJ2-3, with unresolved D. CDR3 length: 15 residues. Germline CDR1 and CDR2: MNHNS and SASEGT. V was shortened by 4 bases and J by 6 bases, with 17 bases between the two germline ends.

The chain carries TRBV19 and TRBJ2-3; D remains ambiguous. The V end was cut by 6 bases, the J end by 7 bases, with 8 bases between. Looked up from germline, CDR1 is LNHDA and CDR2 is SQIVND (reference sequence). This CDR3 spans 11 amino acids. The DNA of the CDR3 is TGTGCCAGTAGGGAGACGCATACGCAGTATTTT. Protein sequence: CASRETHTQYF.

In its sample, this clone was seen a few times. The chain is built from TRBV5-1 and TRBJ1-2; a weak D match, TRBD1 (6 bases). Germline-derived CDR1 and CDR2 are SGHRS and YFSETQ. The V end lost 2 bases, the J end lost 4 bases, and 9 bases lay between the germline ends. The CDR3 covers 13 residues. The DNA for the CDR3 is TGCGCCAGCAGCTTTGGGACATCCTATGGCTACACCTTC. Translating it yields CASSFGTSYGYTF.

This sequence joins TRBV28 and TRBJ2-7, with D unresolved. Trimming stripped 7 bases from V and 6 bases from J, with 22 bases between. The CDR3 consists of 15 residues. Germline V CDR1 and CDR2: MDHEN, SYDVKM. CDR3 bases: TGTGCCAGCACCCTAACGTGGACGGGCAAAGGCGAGCAGTACTTC. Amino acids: CASTLTWTGKGEQYF.

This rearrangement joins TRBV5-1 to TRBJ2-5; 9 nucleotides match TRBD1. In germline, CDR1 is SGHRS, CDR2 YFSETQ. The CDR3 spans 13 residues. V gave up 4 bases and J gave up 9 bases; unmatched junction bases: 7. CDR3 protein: CASSLGQGDPQYF. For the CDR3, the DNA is TGCGCCAGCAGCCTGGGACAGGGCGATCCCCAGTACTTC.

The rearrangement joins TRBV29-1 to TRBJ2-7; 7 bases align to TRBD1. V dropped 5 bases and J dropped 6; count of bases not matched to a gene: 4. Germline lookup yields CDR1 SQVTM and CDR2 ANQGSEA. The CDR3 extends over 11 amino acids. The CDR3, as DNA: TGCAGCGTTCGACAGGGTTTCGAGCAGTACTTC. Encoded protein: CSVRQGFEQYF.

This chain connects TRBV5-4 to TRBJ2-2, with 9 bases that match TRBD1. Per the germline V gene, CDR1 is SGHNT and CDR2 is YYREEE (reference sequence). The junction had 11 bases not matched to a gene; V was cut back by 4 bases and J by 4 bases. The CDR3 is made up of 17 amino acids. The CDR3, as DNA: TGTGCCAGCAGCATCCGGGACAGGGTGACGGTCACCGGGGAGCTGTTTTTT. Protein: CASSIRDRVTVTGELFF. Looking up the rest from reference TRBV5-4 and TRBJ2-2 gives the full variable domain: ETGVTQSPTHLIKTRGQQVTLRCSSQSGHNTVSWYQQALGQGPQFIFQYYREEENGRGNFPPRFSGLQFPNYSSELNVNALELDDSALYLCASSIRDRVTVTGELFFGEGSRLTVL.

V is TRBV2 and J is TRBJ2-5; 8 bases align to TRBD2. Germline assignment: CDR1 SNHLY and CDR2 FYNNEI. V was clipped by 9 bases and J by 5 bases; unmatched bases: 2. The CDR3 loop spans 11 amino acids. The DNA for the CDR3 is TGTGCCAGTGGACTAGCCGAGACCCAGTACTTC. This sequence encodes CASGLAETQYF.

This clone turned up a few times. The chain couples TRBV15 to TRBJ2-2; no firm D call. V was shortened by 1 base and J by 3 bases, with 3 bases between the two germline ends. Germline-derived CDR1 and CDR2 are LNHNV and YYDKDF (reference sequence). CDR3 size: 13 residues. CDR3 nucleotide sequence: TGTGCCACCAGCAGAGTGGACACCGGGGAGCTGTTTTTT. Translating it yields CATSRVDTGELFF. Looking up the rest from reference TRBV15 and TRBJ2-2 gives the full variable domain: DAMVIQNPRYQVTQFGKPVTLSCSQTLNHNVMYWYQQKSSQAPKLLFHYYDKDFNNEADTPDNFQSRRPNTSFCFLDIRSPGLGDTAMYLCATSRVDTGELFFGEGSRLTVL.

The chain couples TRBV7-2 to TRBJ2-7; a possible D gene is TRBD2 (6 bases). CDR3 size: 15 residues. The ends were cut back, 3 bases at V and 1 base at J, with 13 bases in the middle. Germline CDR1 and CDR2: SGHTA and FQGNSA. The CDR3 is CASSFSFAGSYEQYF. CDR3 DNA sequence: TGTGCCAGCAGCTTCAGCTTTGCGGGGTCCTACGAGCAGTACTTC.

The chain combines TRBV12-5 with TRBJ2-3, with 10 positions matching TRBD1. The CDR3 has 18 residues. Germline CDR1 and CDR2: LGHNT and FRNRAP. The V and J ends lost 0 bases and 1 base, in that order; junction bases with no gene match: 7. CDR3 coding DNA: TGTGCTAGTGGTTTGGTACAGAAAGACAGGGGGCGCACAGATACGCAGTATTTT. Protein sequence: CASGLVQKDRGRTDTQYF.

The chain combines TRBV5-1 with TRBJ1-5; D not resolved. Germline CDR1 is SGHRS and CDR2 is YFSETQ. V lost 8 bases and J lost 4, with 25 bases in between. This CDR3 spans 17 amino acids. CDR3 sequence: CASEPLPYPRANQPQHF. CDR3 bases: TGCGCCAGTGAGCCGCTCCCATACCCTAGGGCAAATCAGCCCCAGCATTTT.

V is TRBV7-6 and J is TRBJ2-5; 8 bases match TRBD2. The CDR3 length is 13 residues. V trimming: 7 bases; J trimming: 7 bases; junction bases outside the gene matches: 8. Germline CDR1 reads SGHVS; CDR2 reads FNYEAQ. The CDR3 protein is CASNIAGLGTQYF. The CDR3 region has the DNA TGTGCCAGCAACATAGCGGGGTTGGGGACCCAGTACTTC.

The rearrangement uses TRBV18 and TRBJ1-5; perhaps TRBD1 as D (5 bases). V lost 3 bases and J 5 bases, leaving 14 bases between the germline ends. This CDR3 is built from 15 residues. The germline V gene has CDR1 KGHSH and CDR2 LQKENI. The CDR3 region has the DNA TGTGCCAGCTCACCCGTTTTCACAGGCGATCAGCCCCAGCATTTT. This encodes CASSPVFTGDQPQHF.

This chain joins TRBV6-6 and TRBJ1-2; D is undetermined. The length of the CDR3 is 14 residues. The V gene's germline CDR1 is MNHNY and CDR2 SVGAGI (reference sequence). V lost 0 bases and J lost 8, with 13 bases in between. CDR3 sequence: CASSYSRANRGYTF. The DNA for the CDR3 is TGTGCCAGCAGTTACTCACGGGCCAATCGGGGCTACACCTTC.

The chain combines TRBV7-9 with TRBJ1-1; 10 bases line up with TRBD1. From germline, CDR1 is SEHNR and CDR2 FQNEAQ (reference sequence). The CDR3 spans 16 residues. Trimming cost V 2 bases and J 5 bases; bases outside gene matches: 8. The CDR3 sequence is CASSLPGQGRGTEAFF. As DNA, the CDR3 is TGTGCCAGCAGCTTACCGGGACAGGGGCGTGGGACTGAAGCTTTCTTT.

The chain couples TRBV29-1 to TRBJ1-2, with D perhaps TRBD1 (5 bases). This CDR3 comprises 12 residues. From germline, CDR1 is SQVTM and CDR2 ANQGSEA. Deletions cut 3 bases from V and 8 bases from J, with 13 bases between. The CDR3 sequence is CSVDGAFVGYTF. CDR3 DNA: TGCAGCGTTGACGGGGCGTTTGTAGGCTACACCTTC. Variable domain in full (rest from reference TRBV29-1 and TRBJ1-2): SAVISQKPSRDICQRGTSLTIQCQVDSQVTMMFWYRQQPGQSLTLIATANQGSEATYESGFVIDKFPISRPNLTFSTLTVSNMSPEDSSIYLCSVDGAFVGYTFGSGTRLTVV.

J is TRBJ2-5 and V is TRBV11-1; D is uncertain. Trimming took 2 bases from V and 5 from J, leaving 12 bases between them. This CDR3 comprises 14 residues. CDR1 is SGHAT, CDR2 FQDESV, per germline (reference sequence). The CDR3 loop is CASSLLSPRETQYF. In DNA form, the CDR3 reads TGTGCCAGCAGCTTACTCAGCCCACGGGAGACCCAGTACTTC.